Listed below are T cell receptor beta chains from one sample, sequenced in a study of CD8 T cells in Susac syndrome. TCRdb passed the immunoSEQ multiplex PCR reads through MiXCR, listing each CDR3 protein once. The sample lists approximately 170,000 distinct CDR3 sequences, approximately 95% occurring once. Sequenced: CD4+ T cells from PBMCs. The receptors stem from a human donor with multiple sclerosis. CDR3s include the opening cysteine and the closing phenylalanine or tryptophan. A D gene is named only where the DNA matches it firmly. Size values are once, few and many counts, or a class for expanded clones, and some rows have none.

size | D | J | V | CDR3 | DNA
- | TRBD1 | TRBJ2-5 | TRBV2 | CASTIGQGGTQYF | TGTGCCAGCACCATAGGACAGGGAGGGACCCAGTACTTC
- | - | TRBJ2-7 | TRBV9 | CASSPMGRGEQYF | TGTGCCAGCAGCCCCATGGGGCGAGGGGAGCAGTACTTC
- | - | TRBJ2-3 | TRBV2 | CASSPSPTDTQYF | TGTGCCAGCAGCCCATCCCCCACAGATACGCAGTATTTT
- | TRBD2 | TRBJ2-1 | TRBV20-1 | CSASNFASGIGDGSYNEQFF | TGCAGTGCTAGTAATTTTGCTAGCGGGATTGGTGACGGCTCCTACAATGAGCAGTTCTTC
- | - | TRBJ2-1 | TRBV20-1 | CSALTHTYNEQFF | TGCAGTGCCTTAACCCATACCTACAATGAGCAGTTCTTC
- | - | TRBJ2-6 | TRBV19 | CASSIQSSGANVLTF | TGTGCCAGTAGTATTCAGAGCTCTGGGGCCAACGTCCTGACTTTC
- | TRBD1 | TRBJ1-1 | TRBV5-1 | CASSSDRVAFF | TGCGCCAGCAGCTCCGACAGGGTGGCTTTCTTT
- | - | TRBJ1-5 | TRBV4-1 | CASSQDSDQPQHF | TGCGCCAGCAGCCAAGATTCCGATCAGCCCCAGCATTTT
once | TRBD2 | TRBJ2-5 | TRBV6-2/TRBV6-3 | CASSYELAGGQETQYF | TGTGCCAGCAGTTACGAACTAGCGGGAGGCCAAGAGACCCAGTACTTC
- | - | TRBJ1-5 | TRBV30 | CAWGQDSNQPQHF | TGTGCCTGGGGACAAGATAGCAATCAGCCCCAGCATTTT
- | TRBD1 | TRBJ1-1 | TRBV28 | CASSPGQGTMTEAFF | TGTGCCAGCAGCCCGGGACAGGGGACGATGACTGAAGCTTTCTTT
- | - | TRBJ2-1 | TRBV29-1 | CSALKMDGGPGEQFF | TGCAGCGCGTTGAAGATGGATGGCGGGCCGGGTGAGCAGTTCTTC
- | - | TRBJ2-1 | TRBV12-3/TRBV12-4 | CASSPGSAAYNEQFF | TGTGCCAGCAGCCCCGGGAGCGCCGCCTACAATGAGCAGTTCTTC
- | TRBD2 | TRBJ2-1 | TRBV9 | CASSVAAQAGGPNEQFF | TGTGCCAGCAGCGTAGCCGCCCAGGCGGGAGGGCCCAATGAGCAGTTCTTC
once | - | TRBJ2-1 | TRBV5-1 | CASSLGRVRNEQFF | TGCGCCAGCAGCTTGGGCAGGGTCCGCAATGAGCAGTTCTTC
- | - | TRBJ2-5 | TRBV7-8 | CASSARDRQETQYF | TGTGCCAGCAGCGCCCGGGACCGCCAAGAGACCCAGTACTTC
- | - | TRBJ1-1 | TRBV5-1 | CASSLGHPNTEAFF | TGCGCCAGCAGCTTAGGACACCCGAACACTGAAGCTTTCTTT
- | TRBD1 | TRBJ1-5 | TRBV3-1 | CASSQAWDSQPQHF | TGTGCCAGCAGCCAAGCCTGGGACAGCCAGCCCCAGCATTTT
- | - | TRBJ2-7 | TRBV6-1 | CASSVLTLSIEQYF | TGTGCCAGCAGCGTGTTAACTCTCTCCATCGAGCAGTACTTC
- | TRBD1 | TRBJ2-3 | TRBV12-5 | CASGLGRQGRYTDTQYF | TGTGCTAGTGGTTTGGGAAGACAGGGGCGATACACAGATACGCAGTATTTT
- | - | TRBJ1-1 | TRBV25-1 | CASSEWGGPGAFF | TGTGCCAGCAGTGAATGGGGGGGGCCGGGAGCTTTCTTT
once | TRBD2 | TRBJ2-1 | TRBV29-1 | CSAGTSGRALPEQFF | TGCAGCGCCGGGACTAGCGGGAGGGCCTTGCCTGAGCAGTTCTTC
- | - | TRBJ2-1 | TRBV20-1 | CSILPGLYELTYNEQFF | TGCAGTATCCTACCGGGGCTTTACGAGTTAACCTACAATGAGCAGTTCTTC
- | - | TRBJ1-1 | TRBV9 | CASSVNTGQDTEAFF | TGTGCCAGCAGCGTCAATACCGGTCAGGACACTGAAGCTTTCTTT
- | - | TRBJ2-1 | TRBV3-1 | CASSQEVGDLGRNEQFF | TGTGCCAGCAGCCAAGAAGTCGGGGACTTGGGGCGCAATGAGCAGTTCTTC
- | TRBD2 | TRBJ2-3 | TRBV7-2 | CASSLVAGVTDTQYF | TGTGCCAGCAGCTTAGTAGCGGGAGTCACAGATACGCAGTATTTT
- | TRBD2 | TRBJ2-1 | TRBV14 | CASSQEAAGGDEQFF | TGTGCCAGCAGCCAAGAGGCAGCGGGGGGGGATGAGCAGTTCTTC